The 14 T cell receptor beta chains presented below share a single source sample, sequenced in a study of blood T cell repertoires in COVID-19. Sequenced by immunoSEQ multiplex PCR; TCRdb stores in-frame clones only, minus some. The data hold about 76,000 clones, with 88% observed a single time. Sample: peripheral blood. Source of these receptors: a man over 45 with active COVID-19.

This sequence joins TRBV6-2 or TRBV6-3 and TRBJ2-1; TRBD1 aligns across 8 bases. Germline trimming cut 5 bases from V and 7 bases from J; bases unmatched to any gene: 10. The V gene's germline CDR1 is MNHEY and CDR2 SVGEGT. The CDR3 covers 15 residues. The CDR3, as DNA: TGTGCCAGCAGTACATTGGGGGACAGGCAAAATGAGCAGTTCTTC. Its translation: CASSTLGDRQNEQFF.

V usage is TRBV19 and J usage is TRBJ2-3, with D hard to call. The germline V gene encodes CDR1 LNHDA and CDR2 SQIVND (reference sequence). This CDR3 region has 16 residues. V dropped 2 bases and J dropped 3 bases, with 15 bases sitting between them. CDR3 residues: CASSIRSAPWTDTQYF. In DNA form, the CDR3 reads TGTGCCAGTAGTATAAGGAGTGCGCCTTGGACAGATACGCAGTATTTT. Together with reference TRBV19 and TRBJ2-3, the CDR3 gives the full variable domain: DGGITQSPKYLFRKEGQNVTLSCEQNLNHDAMYWYRQDPGQGLRLIYYSQIVNDFQKGDIAEGYSVSREKKESFPLTVTSAQKNPTAFYLCASSIRSAPWTDTQYFGPGTRLTVL.

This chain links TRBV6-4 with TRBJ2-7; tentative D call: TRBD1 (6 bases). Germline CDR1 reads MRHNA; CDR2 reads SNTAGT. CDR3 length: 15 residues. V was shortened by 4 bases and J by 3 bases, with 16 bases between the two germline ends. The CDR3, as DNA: TGTGCCAGCAGTGCCCAGCCGGGACAAGACTACGAGCAGTACTTC. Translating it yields CASSAQPGQDYEQYF.

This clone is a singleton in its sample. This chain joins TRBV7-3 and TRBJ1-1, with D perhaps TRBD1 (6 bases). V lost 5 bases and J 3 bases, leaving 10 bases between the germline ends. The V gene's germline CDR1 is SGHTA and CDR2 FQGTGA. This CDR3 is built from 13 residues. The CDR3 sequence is CASSAGQYTEAFF. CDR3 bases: TGTGCCAGCAGCGCCGGACAGTACACTGAAGCTTTCTTT. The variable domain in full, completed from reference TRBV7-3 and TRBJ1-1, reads GAGVSQTPSNKVTEKGKYVELRCDPISGHTALYWYRQSLGQGPEFLIYFQGTGAADDSGLPNDRFFAVRPEGSVSTLKIQRTERGDSAVYLCASSAGQYTEAFFGQGTRLTVV.

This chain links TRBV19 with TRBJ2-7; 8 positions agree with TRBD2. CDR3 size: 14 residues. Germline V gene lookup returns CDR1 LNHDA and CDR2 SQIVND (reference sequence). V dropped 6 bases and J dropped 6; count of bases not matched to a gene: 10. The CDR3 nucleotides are TGTGCCAGTAGCGGCGGGAGGACCTTTCTCGAGCAGTACTTC. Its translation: CASSGGRTFLEQYF.

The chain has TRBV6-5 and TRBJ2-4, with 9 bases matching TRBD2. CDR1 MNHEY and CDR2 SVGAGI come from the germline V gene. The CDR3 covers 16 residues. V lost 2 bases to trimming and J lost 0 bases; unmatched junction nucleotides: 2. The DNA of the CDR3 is TGTGCCAGCAGTTACAGGCGGGAGGGAGCCAAAAACATTCAGTACTTC. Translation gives CASSYRREGAKNIQYF.

Here the CDR3 DNA reads TGTGCTAGTGGTTGGATGACAGGGGGATCGAACACTGAAGCTTTCTTT. Amino acid sequence: CASGWMTGGSNTEAFF. V and J are TRBV12-5 and TRBJ1-1; 9 nucleotides match TRBD1. CDR1 LGHNT and CDR2 FRNRAP come from the germline V gene. The CDR3 consists of 16 residues. The V gene end was trimmed by 4 bases and the J gene end by 1 base; junction bases not matched to a gene: 7.

CDR3 coding DNA: TGTGCCAGCAGTGGAACCGATGCAGGCACTGAAGCTTTCTTT. Amino acid sequence: CASSGTDAGTEAFF. The J gene is TRBJ1-1, the V gene TRBV27; no reliable D call. This CDR3 region has 14 residues. Germline V lookup: CDR1 MNHEY, CDR2 SMNVEV (reference sequence). Trimming stripped 5 bases from V and 4 bases from J, with 14 bases between.

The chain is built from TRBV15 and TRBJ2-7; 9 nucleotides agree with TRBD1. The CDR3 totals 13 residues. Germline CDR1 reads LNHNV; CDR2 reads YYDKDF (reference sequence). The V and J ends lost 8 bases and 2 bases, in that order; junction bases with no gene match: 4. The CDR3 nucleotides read TGTGCCACCGGGGACAGGGTGACCTACGAGCAGTACTTC. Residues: CATGDRVTYEQYF.

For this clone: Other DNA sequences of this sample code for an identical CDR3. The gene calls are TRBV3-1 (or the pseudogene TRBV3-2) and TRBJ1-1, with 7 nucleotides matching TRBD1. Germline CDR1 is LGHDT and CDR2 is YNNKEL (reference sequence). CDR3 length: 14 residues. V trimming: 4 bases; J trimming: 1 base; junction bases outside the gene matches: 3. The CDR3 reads CASSLSGGNTEAFF. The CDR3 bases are TGTGCCAGCAGCCTCTCAGGGGGGAACACTGAAGCTTTCTTT.

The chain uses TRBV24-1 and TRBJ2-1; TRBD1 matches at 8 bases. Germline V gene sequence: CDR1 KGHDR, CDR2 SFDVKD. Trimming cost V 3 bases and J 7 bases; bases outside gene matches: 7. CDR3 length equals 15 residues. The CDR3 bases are TGTGCCACCAGTGATCCAACGGGACAGGCTAATGAGCAGTTCTTC. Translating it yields CATSDPTGQANEQFF.

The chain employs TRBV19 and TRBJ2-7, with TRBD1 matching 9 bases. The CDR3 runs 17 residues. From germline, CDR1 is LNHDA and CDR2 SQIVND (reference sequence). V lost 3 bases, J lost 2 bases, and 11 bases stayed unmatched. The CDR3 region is CASSIFLGQGPTYEQYF. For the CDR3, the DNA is TGTGCCAGTAGTATTTTTTTGGGACAGGGCCCGACCTACGAGCAGTACTTC.

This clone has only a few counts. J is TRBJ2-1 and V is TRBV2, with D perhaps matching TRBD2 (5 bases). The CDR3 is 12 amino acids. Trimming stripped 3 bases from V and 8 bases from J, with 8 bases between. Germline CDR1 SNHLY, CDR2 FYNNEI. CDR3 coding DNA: TGTGCCAGCAGTGAGGAGCGGTATGAGCAGTTCTTC. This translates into CASSEERYEQFF.

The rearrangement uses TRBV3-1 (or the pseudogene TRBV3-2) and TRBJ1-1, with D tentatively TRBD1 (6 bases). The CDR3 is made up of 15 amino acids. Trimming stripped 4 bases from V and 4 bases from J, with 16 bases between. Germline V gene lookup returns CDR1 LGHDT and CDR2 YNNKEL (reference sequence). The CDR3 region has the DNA TGTGCCAGCAGCCGATTCTGGGGGCTGGGCACTGAAGCTTTCTTT. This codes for CASSRFWGLGTEAFF.